The 10 T cell receptor beta chains listed next were all sequenced from one sample in a study of regulatory dendritic cells for organ transplantation (dated by TCRdb to about 2017). Library creation used the immunoSEQ multiplex PCR assay. In its TCRdb copy, this immuneACCESS table keeps in-frame sequences only and misses some clones. Where compared with another copy, unresolved V genes explain less than half of these, and the others have no known cause. The sample table lists 25,000 to 35,000 clones, around 79% of them with a count of one. 2.2% of the sample is taken by the ten largest. The specimen sequenced was memory CD4+ T cells from blood. Read against the paper, the sample's cell subset or site label means: CD45RO+ memory T cells. The origin of the receptors is a human donor in good health.

This clone was recorded only once. The rearrangement joins TRBV7-3 to TRBJ2-2; D gene unclear. Between the trimmed V and J ends, which lost 5 bases and 3 bases, there was a span of 4 bases. Germline V gives CDR1 SGHTA, CDR2 FQGTGA. CDR3 length: 12 residues. The CDR3 DNA follows: TGTGCCAGCAGCATCGACACCGGGGAGCTGTTTTTT. Protein: CASSIDTGELFF.

The V and J genes are TRBV19 and TRBJ1-4, with a possible D match to TRBD1 (5 bases). From germline, CDR1 is LNHDA and CDR2 SQIVND (reference sequence). This CDR3 contains 15 residues. Between the trimmed V and J ends, which lost 5 bases and 5 bases, there was a span of 15 bases. The CDR3 protein is CASSSQGRGNEKLFF. The CDR3 DNA reads as TGTGCCAGTAGTTCCCAGGGTAGAGGAAATGAAAAACTGTTTTTT. The whole variable domain, remainder taken from reference TRBV19 and TRBJ1-4, is DGGITQSPKYLFRKEGQNVTLSCEQNLNHDAMYWYRQDPGQGLRLIYYSQIVNDFQKGDIAEGYSVSREKKESFPLTVTSAQKNPTAFYLCASSSQGRGNEKLFFGSGTQLSVL.

This clone showed up just once. V gene TRBV28 combines with J gene TRBJ2-7; the match to TRBD2 covers 12 bases. Germline lookup yields CDR1 MDHEN and CDR2 SYDVKM. This CDR3 spans 17 amino acids. Losses at the gene ends were 4 bases for V and 1 base for J; bases not matched to a gene: 8. CDR3 residues: CASSYTLAGGGSYEQYF. Written as DNA, the CDR3 is TGTGCCAGCAGTTATACCCTAGCGGGGGGGGGTTCCTACGAGCAGTACTTC.

The chain employs TRBV19 and TRBJ1-3; D gene uncertain. Trimming left V 3 bases short and J 0 bases short, with 6 bases between. The CDR3 extends over 14 amino acids. Per the germline V gene, CDR1 is LNHDA and CDR2 is SQIVND (reference sequence). CDR3 nucleotide sequence: TGTGCCAGTAGTATCCAAAGCTCTGGAAACACCATATATTTT. It codes for CASSIQSSGNTIYF.

This clone was counted once. The chain combines TRBV19 with TRBJ1-3, with 7 bases lining up with TRBD1. From germline, CDR1 is LNHDA and CDR2 SQIVND (reference sequence). The V gene end was trimmed by 6 bases and the J gene end by 5 bases; junction bases not matched to a gene: 25. The CDR3 has 20 residues. This CDR3 reads CASSKAPTGQPSPGRNTIYF. CDR3 sequence (DNA): TGTGCCAGTAGCAAAGCCCCCACGGGACAGCCTTCTCCTGGAAGAAACACCATATATTTT.

This chain connects TRBV2 to TRBJ2-1; 8 bases are shared with TRBD2. The CDR3 totals 15 residues. Germline CDR1 is SNHLY and CDR2 is FYNNEI. Trimming removed 2 bases from V and 6 bases from J; junction bases left unmatched: 6. This CDR3 is CASSESRGGPNEQFF. CDR3 sequence (DNA): TGTGCCAGCAGTGAATCTCGGGGGGGCCCCAATGAGCAGTTCTTC.

This clone has a handful of counts. The V and J genes are TRBV7-2 and TRBJ1-2; TRBD1 matches at 7 bases. Trimming took 8 bases from V and 0 from J; bases not matched to a gene: 6. CDR3 length: 14 residues. In germline, CDR1 is SGHTA, CDR2 FQGNSA. CDR3: CASLRGQANYGYTF. The CDR3 region has the DNA TGTGCCAGCCTAAGAGGACAGGCTAACTATGGCTACACCTTC.

This sequence joins TRBV28 and TRBJ2-7, with D perhaps TRBD1 or TRBD2 (5 bases each). This CDR3 is built from 14 residues. Germline V gives CDR1 MDHEN, CDR2 SYDVKM. Trimming shortened V by 6 bases and J by 1 base, and 13 bases separated the two germline ends. DNA for the CDR3: TGTGCCAGCAGCTCCCCGGGGCAGTCCTACGAGCAGTACTTC. Encoded protein: CASSSPGQSYEQYF. Supplemented by reference TRBV28 and TRBJ2-7, the full variable domain reads DVKVTQSSRYLVKRTGEKVFLECVQDMDHENMFWYRQDPGLGLRLIYFSYDVKMKEKGDIPEGYSVSREKKERFSLILESASTNQTSMYLCASSSPGQSYEQYFGPGTRLTVT.

V gene TRBV5-1 combines with J gene TRBJ1-2; 7 nucleotides line up with TRBD1. From germline, CDR1 is SGHRS and CDR2 YFSETQ. The CDR3 runs 14 residues. V lost 3 bases, J lost 8 bases, and 10 bases stayed unmatched. The CDR3 sequence is CASSYRQGGEGYTF. CDR3 sequence (DNA): TGCGCCAGCAGCTATCGACAGGGAGGAGAGGGCTACACCTTC. The whole variable domain, filled in from reference TRBV5-1 and TRBJ1-2, reads KAGVTQTPRYLIKTRGQQVTLSCSPISGHRSVSWYQQTPGQGLQFLFEYFSETQRNKGNFPGRFSGRQFSNSRSEMNVSTLELGDSALYLCASSYRQGGEGYTFGSGTRLTVV.

The chain carries TRBV5-1 and TRBJ2-1; TRBD2 aligns across 12 bases. Per germline, CDR1 SGHRS and CDR2 YFSETQ. This CDR3 has 16 amino acids. With V trimmed by 1 base and J by 6 bases, 5 bases remained unmatched. CDR3 in amino acids: CASSLYASGRGNEQFF. The CDR3 DNA reads TGCGCCAGCAGCTTGTACGCTAGCGGGAGGGGCAATGAGCAGTTCTTC.